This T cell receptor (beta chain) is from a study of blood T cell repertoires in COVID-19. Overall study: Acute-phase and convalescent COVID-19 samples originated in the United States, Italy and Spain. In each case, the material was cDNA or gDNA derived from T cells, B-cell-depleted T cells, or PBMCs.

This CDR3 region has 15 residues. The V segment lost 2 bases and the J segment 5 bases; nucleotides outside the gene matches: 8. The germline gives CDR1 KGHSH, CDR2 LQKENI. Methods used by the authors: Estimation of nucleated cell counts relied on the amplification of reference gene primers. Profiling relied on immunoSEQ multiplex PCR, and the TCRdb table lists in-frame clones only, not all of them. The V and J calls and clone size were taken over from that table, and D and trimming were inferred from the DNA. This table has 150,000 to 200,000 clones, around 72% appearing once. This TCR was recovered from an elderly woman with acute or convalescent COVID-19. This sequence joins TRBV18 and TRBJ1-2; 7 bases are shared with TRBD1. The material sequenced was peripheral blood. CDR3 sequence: CASSPSPGQKYGYTF. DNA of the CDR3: TGTGCCAGCTCACCAAGCCCGGGACAGAAATATGGCTACACCTTC.